This TCR beta chain was sequenced for a study of T cell repertoires in cytomegalovirus infection. Study-level results: CMV-specific TCR beta clonotypes restricted by HLA-C were the ones dominating the ex vivo response.

Comments on this clonotype: What it binds is unknown. It may be a read error: a sequence one base away is much more abundant. The final CDR3 position lacks the conserved phenylalanine or tryptophan, pointing to a likely read error.

MiXCR, applied by TCRdb to the reads, yields one record per CDR3 protein. The repertoire holds about 740,000 distinct CDR3 sequences, 35% seen once, with around 2.8% in the top ten. The trim removed 1 base at V and 5 bases at J, leaving 7 bases unmatched. Germline V gives CDR1 SGHVS, CDR2 FQNEAQ. The CDR3 has 17 amino acids. This clonotype was sampled from a human donor in good health (CMV status not recorded). Some clones in this sample may be carry-over from other donors' samples. The chain links TRBV7-8 to TRBJ1-6, with 8 bases lining up with TRBD1. The sequenced sample consisted of PBMCs. The CDR3 loop reads CASSLEQGATDNSPLHL. In nucleotides, the CDR3 is TGTGCCAGCAGCTTAGAGCAGGGGGCGACCGATAATTCACCCCTCCACTTG.